The text below deals with one T cell receptor (beta chain). The antigen it recognizes is unknown. Base quality data are lacking; no much larger clone is found one base away. This sample was taken from a study of cytomegalovirus exposure and HLA in healthy donors (dated by TCRdb to 2015 to 2018). Broadly, across the study: An earlier analysis of approximately 640 of the donors reported more than 250 Gb of sequence data and roughly 110 million unique TCR beta sequences from some 180 million T cells. A later analysis re-examined previously published TCR beta repertoires from just over 650 donors and added high-resolution HLA genotyping to investigate patterns of TCR occurrence. Among almost 400 genotyped donors of the cohort, an average of around 240,000 unique TCR beta nucleotide sequences were sequenced per donor, 15% to 20% of them non-productive. The study aimed to test whether cataloging public T cell receptors could reveal signatures of past pathogen exposure. To decide whether each TCR beta V gene segment behaved as functional or pseudogenic, an earlier analysis of some 580 of the donors relied on high-throughput TCR beta sequencing. Class I and class II HLA loci were covered by the typing at four-digit resolution. Four to six DR-DQ haplotypes were handled as single units for association and clustering, since linkage in the cohort was strong. The number of donors typed differed by locus, with 629-630 for A, B, C, DRB1 and DQB1, roughly 520 for DQA1, 600 to 610 for DPA1, and approximately 470 for DPB1. The genetic ancestry cluster associated with self-reported Caucasian donors included over 65% of the 300 to 400 genotyped donors. An early release that covered around 590 HLA-typed donors contained around 330 gigabases of sequencing data and tens of millions of unique TCR sequences. Genome-wide SNP genotypes for about 60% of the roughly 670 donors were used in a later genetic analysis, which treated that subset as a discovery cohort. The study profiled the T cell repertoires of fewer than 850 subjects by immunosequencing and related them to cytomegalovirus serostatus. High-throughput TCR immunosequencing, statistical association of individual TCRs with disease status, and machine learning were combined to predict cytomegalovirus infection status. Rather than using new phenotypic data, the later analysis identified candidate immune exposures from TCR beta sequences and from how often those sequences occurred across donors. A separate validation cohort of approximately 120 different subjects was used in addition to the approximately 640-subject first cohort. All discovery cohort repertoires had been generated using a single sequencing platform. Donor age, sex, ethnicity and CMV serostatus were collected together with the repertoire data. Paper-wide results and their limitations: In the study, approximately 160 TCR beta chains were listed as associated with cytomegalovirus. HLA typing was unavailable for some donors at each locus, so association tests used only the typed subset. In a later analysis, TCR association rates were found to vary across HLA loci, with the most associated TCRs seen for DRB1 alleles and the fewest for HLA-C alleles. While some public TCRs were present in many individuals, most TCR sequences turned up only very rarely across donors. An earlier analysis of approximately 540 of the donors showed that most TCR beta V segments appeared in productive rearrangements either about 90% or about 30% of the time, which broadly matched IMGT annotations. A group of highly shared sequence variants was considered likely to be a technical artifact of the sequencing pipeline. A later analysis found that HLA-associated TCR beta chains were more clonally expanded and had lower generation probabilities than equally common non-associated chains. In a later analysis, most CMV-associated TCR beta chains were found to appear HLA-restricted, with HLA associations seemingly driven largely by CMV exposure. Because counts were too low, about 18 rarely observed V segments, including chromosome 9 orphons, were excluded from the earlier analysis of several hundred of the donors. Because the 87-base-pair reads could not distinguish some IMGT-functional V segments, including TRBV6-2 and TRBV6-3, those segments were excluded. In a later genetic analysis, a missense DCLRE1C variant was associated with V-gene and J-gene trimming of TCR beta chains, and the association was replicated in an independent cohort. The classifier was reported to diagnose cytomegalovirus status with high specificity and sensitivity in both the original cohort and the validation cohort. The cohort was sequenced for TCR beta chains only, and without alpha or paired-chain data the features that could be detected were limited. Correlated functional status among segregating V segments might reflect linkage disequilibrium, but an unknown experimental factor could not be ruled out. The authors suggested that the approach could potentially be generalized to other disease states and immunological phenotypes. When HLA alleles, especially DR and DQ, strongly co-occurred, TCR associations were difficult to assign to individual alleles. A further reported finding was that TCR beta sequences accurately predicted the HLA-A and HLA-B alleles for most subjects in the first cohort. According to a later analysis, parvovirus B19, influenza, CMV and Epstein-Barr virus appeared linked to several top co-occurrence clusters. A few of the identified cytomegalovirus-associated TCR beta chains were confirmed in vitro to be specific for cytomegalovirus antigens. CMV serostatus was the only immune exposure information available for the cohort. According to a later genetic analysis, donors in an Asian-associated ancestry cluster had fewer N-insertions in productive TCRs than the approximately 630-donor mean. Specific HLA alleles were associated with 15,000 to 20,000 TCR beta sequences at a false discovery rate of 0.05 in a later analysis. Sequencing depth was assumed to be roughly uniform across donors in the presence/absence analyses, though that assumption may not hold.

Including cysteine and phenylalanine, the CDR3 has 14 amino acids. Solely the CDR3 DNA is kept, with 42 bases framed from the first base. The germline V gene (reference sequence) sets CDR1 to MNHEY and CDR2 to SMNVEV. At the junction V is shortened by 4 bases and J by 0 bases; bases outside the gene matches: 3. Receptors were amplified or captured by the immunoSEQ multiplex PCR assay. For the multiplex PCR, a mixture combining 60 forward primers for TCR Vbeta segments and 13 reverse primers for TCR Jbeta segments was used. A multiplex PCR assay on genomic DNA amplified the CDR3 region of rearranged TCR beta genes. Amplified TCR beta libraries were sequenced as 87-base-pair reads on the Illumina HiSeq System. The original pipeline was this. A later analysis counted approximately 76 million unique TCR beta chains across the 666 repertoires, and roughly 11 million of these chains were shared by at least two donors. Raw reads were error-corrected and collapsed into unique sequences by a nearest-neighbor algorithm in which closely related sequences were merged to remove PCR and sequencing errors. To assign V, D and J gene segments, CDR3 sequences were aligned to IMGT reference sequences. For a sequence to be retained, a match of at least six nucleotides to both a V gene segment and a J gene segment was required. Rearrangements were called productive when the CDR3 lacked stop codons and stayed in frame with V and J; all others were non-productive. CDR3 was defined according to IMGT convention as the region running from the second conserved V-encoded cysteine to the conserved J-encoded phenylalanine. In an earlier analysis of more than 550 of the donors, sequences lacking an unambiguous match to a single V gene segment were excluded. In an earlier analysis of several hundred of the donors, a V segment was called functional when productive rearrangements were above 56.7%, and segregating when the standard deviation between donors exceeded 5%. A statistical classification framework was developed to diagnose cytomegalovirus status using the catalog of TCR beta chain sequences. In a later analysis, V and J genes were assigned by comparing TCR nucleotide sequences against IMGT/GENE-DB human TR gene sequences. A later analysis assigned CDR3 sequences and most-parsimonious VDJ recombination scenarios with the TCRdist pipeline. A later analysis defined each TCR beta chain by its CDR3 amino acid sequence plus V-gene family, and excluded reads lacking a unique V-gene family. A later analysis removed over 500 highly shared, low-generation-probability nucleotide sequences to deal with suspected cross-contamination and a sequencing artifact. In a later analysis, a clonal expansion index was calculated for each public chain from normalized within-repertoire ranks of inferred template counts. In a later analysis, generation probabilities were computed using a VDJ recombination model fitted to out-of-frame rearrangements, and the results were checked against IGoR. In a later analysis, hypergeometric tests were used to score TCR-TCR, TCR-HLA and TCR-CMV co-occurrence, with a repertoire-size bias correction applied to TCR pairs. A later analysis estimated false discovery rates by permuting HLA or CMV assignments 20 times. In a later analysis, co-occurring TCRs were grouped using DBSCAN, with TCRdist sequence similarity added in when clustering inside HLA-allele-positive subsets. Co-occurrence clustering excluded repertoires with fewer than 30,000 or more than 120,000 public chains, plus five with anomalous nucleotide sharing. TCRdb stores this immuneACCESS table with in-frame sequences only. Part of the clones is absent; in the studies checked, under half of the shortfall reflects unresolved V genes, and no reason is known for the rest. Clone size and the V and J calls come from that table; the DNA yielded D and trimming. This sample holds around 170,000 clones; around 80% were observed only once. The biggest ten clones account for 6.3% of the sample.

In total, about 650 healthy bone marrow donors made up the cohort. At the time of sampling, all cohort members were nominally healthy, though unrecorded immune exposures were likely present. The donor tested CMV seropositive, placing the donor among the 290 or so seropositive members of the cohort. Every donor gave a peripheral blood sample, and the peripheral blood mononuclear cells from that sample were used for TCR beta sequencing. The Qiagen DNeasy Blood Extraction Kit was used to extract genomic DNA from the blood cell samples. Sequencing was performed on PBMCs. This chain joins TRBV27 to TRBJ2-7; 7 nucleotides in the junction match TRBD1. The receptor's source is a man aged 40-49 years in good health and CMV-seropositive. The CDR3 region has the sequence CASSSGQSSYEQYF. The sequenced DNA: TGTGCCAGCAGTTCGGGACAGAGCTCCTACGAGCAGTACTTC.